The 14 T cell receptor beta chains given below trace back to one sample, sequenced in a study of T-cell reconstitution after alpha-beta-depleted transplantation in children. For TCRbeta, the library was prepared with unique molecular identifiers. Using its own MiXCR run on the PCR reads, TCRdb lists one record per CDR3 protein. Of hundreds of thousands of distinct CDR3 sequences listed, roughly 15% are singletons. Sequencing was performed on PBMCs from the stem cell graft donor, taken from the stem cell graft. The receptors come from a human donor who donated a stem cell graft to a child with acute myeloid leukemia.

This clonotype has more than one count but fewer than ten. The chain has TRBV12-3 or TRBV12-4 and TRBJ2-5; TRBD1 matches at 7 bases. V lost 6 bases to trimming and J lost 1 base; unmatched junction nucleotides: 8. The CDR3 runs 15 residues. The CDR3 sequence is CASSHLQGIQETQYF. Here the CDR3 DNA reads TGTGCCAGCAGCCATCTACAGGGGATCCAAGAGACCCAGTACTTC.

The gene calls are TRBV25-1 and TRBJ1-2, with 8 nucleotides matching TRBD1. CDR1 and CDR2 from the germline V gene are MGHDK and SYGVNS. The CDR3 is 14 residues long. J lost 8 bases, V lost 4 bases, and 9 bases had no gene match. CDR3 residues: CASSGGTGTGGYTF. The CDR3 nucleotides are TGTGCCAGCAGTGGAGGAACCGGGACAGGAGGCTACACCTTC.

V is TRBV11-1 and J is TRBJ2-3; 16 nucleotides agree with TRBD2. The germline V gene encodes CDR1 SGHAT and CDR2 FQDESV (reference sequence). The CDR3 is 19 residues long. V lost 5 bases to trimming and J lost 2 bases; unmatched junction nucleotides: 10. CDR3 DNA sequence: TGTGCCAGCAGCCTGGTCGCCGGGACTAGCGGGAGGGTCACAGATACGCAGTATTTT. It codes for CASSLVAGTSGRVTDTQYF.

The CDR3 DNA reads TGCGCCAGCAGCCAGACAGGGTACTTCGCCGGGGAGCTGTTTTTT. As protein: CASSQTGYFAGELFF. The chain uses TRBV5-1 and TRBJ2-2; 7 positions match TRBD1. The CDR3 is 15 residues long. Germline CDR1 and CDR2: SGHRS and YFSETQ. After removal of 4 bases from V and 6 bases from J, the junction contained 9 bases not matched to a gene.

The V call is TRBV6-2 or TRBV6-3, the J call TRBJ2-2; D may be TRBD2 (5 bases). Trimming stripped 5 bases from V and 0 bases from J, with 13 bases between. The CDR3 contains 16 residues. Germline V gene lookup returns CDR1 MNHEY and CDR2 SVGEGT. This CDR3 is CASSTWETTNTGELFF. DNA for the CDR3: TGTGCCAGCAGTACCTGGGAGACGACGAACACCGGGGAGCTGTTTTTT.

This clonotype was seen a few times. The chain is built from TRBV6-1 and TRBJ1-5; no clear D. V gave up 4 bases and J gave up 0 bases, with 7 bases separating them. CDR3 length: 14 amino acids. Germline CDR1 reads MNHNS; CDR2 reads SASEGT. The CDR3 region has the DNA TGTGCCAGCAGTGGGGTAATTAGCAATCAGCCCCAGCATTTT. It yields the protein CASSGVISNQPQHF.

This clonotype was counted many times. The chain is built from TRBV12-3 or TRBV12-4 and TRBJ1-1; D perhaps matches TRBD1 (5 bases). V was shortened by 5 bases and J by 1 base, with 11 bases between the two germline ends. This CDR3 contains 14 residues. The CDR3 region has the DNA TGTGCCAGCAGTCCGGGACCGCCGAACACTGAAGCTTTCTTT. This translates into CASSPGPPNTEAFF.

This clonotype was counted at least ten times. The V call is TRBV20-1, the J call TRBJ1-6; tentative D call: TRBD1 (5 bases). Germline CDR1 is DFQATT and CDR2 is SNEGSKA (reference sequence). V dropped 0 bases and J dropped 8 bases, with 14 bases sitting between them. The CDR3 is 15 amino acids. The DNA of the CDR3 is TGCAGTGCTAGAGATGGCGGGGGTGGGTATTCACCCCTCCACTTT. This encodes CSARDGGGGYSPLHF.

This sequence joins TRBV28 and TRBJ2-3, with 9 bases matching TRBD1. The CDR3 contains 16 residues. The junction had 6 bases not matched to a gene; V was cut back by 3 bases and J by 2 bases. In germline, CDR1 is MDHEN, CDR2 SYDVKM. The CDR3 DNA sequence: TGTGCCAGCAGTTTCCCTCGGACAGGGGCCACAGATACGCAGTATTTT. It encodes CASSFPRTGATDTQYF.

The rearrangement uses TRBV20-1 and TRBJ2-7, with TRBD1 matching 8 bases. CDR3 size: 13 residues. With V trimmed by 5 bases and J by 3 bases, 6 bases remained unmatched. Germline CDR1 DFQATT, CDR2 SNEGSKA (reference sequence). CDR3 in amino acids: CSAGGQGDYEQYV. CDR3 bases: TGCAGTGCTGGTGGACAGGGAGACTACGAGCAGTACGTC.

V is TRBV6-2 or TRBV6-3 and J is TRBJ1-1, with 10 nucleotides matching TRBD1. The CDR3 contains 13 residues. The germline V gene encodes CDR1 MNHEY and CDR2 SVGEGT. V gave up 8 bases and J gave up 5 bases; unmatched junction bases: 5. The CDR3, as DNA: TGTGCCAGCGGGCCGGGACAGGGGACTGAAGCTTTCTTT. It specifies CASGPGQGTEAFF.

This clonotype was picked up many times. This chain joins TRBV5-1 and TRBJ2-1; 9 bases match TRBD1. The CDR3 contains 16 residues. After removal of 5 bases from V and 0 bases from J, the junction contained 6 bases not matched to a gene. The germline V gene encodes CDR1 SGHRS and CDR2 YFSETQ. The CDR3 loop is CASRFPGQGSYNEQFF. The CDR3 DNA follows: TGCGCCAGCAGATTTCCGGGACAGGGCTCCTACAATGAGCAGTTCTTC.

The sample holds many counts of this clonotype. This rearrangement joins TRBV29-1 to TRBJ2-7, with 7 positions matching TRBD2. Unmatched junction bases numbered 4, after V lost 3 bases and J lost 5 bases. The CDR3 spans 12 residues. CDR1 SQVTM and CDR2 ANQGSEA come from the germline V gene. CDR3 sequence (DNA): TGCAGCGTTGACATCAGCGGGGACGAGCAGTACTTC. This sequence encodes CSVDISGDEQYF.

CDR3 sequence reads: CASSPQGISYEQYF. CDR3 DNA: TGTGCCAGCAGCCCGCAGGGGATTAGCTACGAGCAGTACTTC. The genes are TRBV13 and TRBJ2-7; a weak D match, TRBD1 (6 bases). Germline CDR1 and CDR2: PRHDT and FYEKMQ (reference sequence). The length of the CDR3 is 14 residues. V was clipped by 5 bases and J by 3 bases, with 14 bases between them.